The clone carrying this TCR beta chain was counted between two and nine times. Its antigen is undetermined. This sample is drawn from a study of T cell repertoires in cytomegalovirus infection. TCRdb used MiXCR to reprocess the reads, holding one entry per CDR3 protein. The repertoire holds 450,000 to 600,000 distinct CDR3 sequences, with about 33% as singletons. Per germline, CDR1 DFQATT and CDR2 SNEGSKA (reference sequence). The CDR3 sequence is 13 residues long. J gave up 2 bases and V 4 bases, and 2 bases lay outside the gene matches. This rearrangement joins TRBV20-1 to TRBJ2-5; 9 bases match TRBD1. This receptor was taken from a human donor in good health (CMV status not recorded). Some clones in this sample may be carry-over from other donors' samples. The sequencing here drew on cultured PBMCs, taken from culture after CMV antigen stimulation. The CDR3 reads CSATGQGQETQYF. The CDR3, as DNA: TGCAGTGCTACTGGACAGGGGCAAGAGACCCAGTACTTC.